This TCR beta chain was recorded in a study of regulatory T cells in long-lasting Graves disease. For TCR beta, libraries came from iRepertoire HTBI primers and Arm-PCR of CDR3 regions. TCRdb called the multiplex PCR reads again in MiXCR, with one record for every CDR3 protein. The sample records 550,000 to 650,000 distinct CDR3 sequences, around 15% being singletons. Note on this clonotype: This may be a read error: a much more frequent sequence differs by one nucleotide.

Described time point: newly diagnosed GD, antithyroid drugs for less than 3 months. PBMCs provided the RNA from which the TCR library was made. Trimming removed 5 bases from V and 6 bases from J; junction bases left unmatched: 6. The CDR3 is made up of 13 amino acids. Germline values: CDR1 SGHTA, CDR2 FQGNSA. This sample was shared with a second study, whose subject was T cells in Graves' hyperthyroidism and ophthalmopathy.

This TCR was sampled from a young man with Graves disease. Sequenced here: peripheral blood mononuclear cells (PBMCs), sampled at new diagnosis, from a patient treated with antithyroid drugs. The chain links TRBV7-2 to TRBJ1-1, with TRBD1 identical over 7 bases. DNA of the CDR3: TGTGCCAGCAGCCAAGACAGGGACTCTGAAGCTTTCTTT. It yields the protein CASSQDRDSEAFF.